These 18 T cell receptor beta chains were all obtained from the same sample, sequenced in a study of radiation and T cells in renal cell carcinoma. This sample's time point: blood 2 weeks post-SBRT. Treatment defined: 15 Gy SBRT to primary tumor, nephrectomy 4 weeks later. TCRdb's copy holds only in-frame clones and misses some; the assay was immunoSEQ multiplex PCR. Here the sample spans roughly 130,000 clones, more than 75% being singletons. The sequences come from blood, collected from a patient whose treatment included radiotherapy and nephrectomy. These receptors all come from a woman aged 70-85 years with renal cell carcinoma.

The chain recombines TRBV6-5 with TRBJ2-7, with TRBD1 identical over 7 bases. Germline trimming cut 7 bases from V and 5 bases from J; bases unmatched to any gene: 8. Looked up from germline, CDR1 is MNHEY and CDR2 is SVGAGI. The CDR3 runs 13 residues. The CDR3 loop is CASTFGTGDEQYF. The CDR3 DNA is TGTGCCAGCACCTTCGGAACAGGGGACGAGCAGTACTTC.

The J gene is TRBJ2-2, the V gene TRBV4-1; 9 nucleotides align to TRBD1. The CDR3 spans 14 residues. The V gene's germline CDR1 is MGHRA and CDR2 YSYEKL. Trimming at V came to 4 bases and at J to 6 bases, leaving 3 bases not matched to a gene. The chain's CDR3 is CASSPRQGAGELFF. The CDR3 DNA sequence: TGCGCCAGCAGCCCCCGACAGGGGGCCGGGGAGCTGTTTTTT.

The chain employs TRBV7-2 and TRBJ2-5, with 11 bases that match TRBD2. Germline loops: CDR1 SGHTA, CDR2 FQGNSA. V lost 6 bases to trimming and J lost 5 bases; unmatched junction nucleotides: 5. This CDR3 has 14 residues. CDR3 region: CASSRTSGHETQYF. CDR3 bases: TGTGCCAGCAGTCGGACTAGCGGGCACGAGACCCAGTACTTC.

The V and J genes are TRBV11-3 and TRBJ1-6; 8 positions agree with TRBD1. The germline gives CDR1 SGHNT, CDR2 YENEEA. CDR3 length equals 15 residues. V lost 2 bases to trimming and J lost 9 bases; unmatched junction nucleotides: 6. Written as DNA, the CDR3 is TGTGCCAGCAGCTTATCTTCGGGGACAGGTTCACCCCTCCACTTT. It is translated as CASSLSSGTGSPLHF.

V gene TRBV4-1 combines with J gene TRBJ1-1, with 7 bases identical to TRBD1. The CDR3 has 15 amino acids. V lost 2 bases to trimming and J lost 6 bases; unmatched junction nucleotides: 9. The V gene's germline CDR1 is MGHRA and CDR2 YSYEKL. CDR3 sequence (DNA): TGCGCCAGCAGCCAACATAGTACAGGGGTGGCTGAAGCTTTCTTT. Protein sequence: CASSQHSTGVAEAFF.

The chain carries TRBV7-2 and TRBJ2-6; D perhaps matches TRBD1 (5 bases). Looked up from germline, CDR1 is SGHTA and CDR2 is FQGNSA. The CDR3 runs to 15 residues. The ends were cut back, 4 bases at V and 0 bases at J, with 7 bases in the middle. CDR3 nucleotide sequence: TGTGCCAGCAGCTCGGACACCTCTGGGGCCAACGTCCTGACTTTC. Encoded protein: CASSSDTSGANVLTF.

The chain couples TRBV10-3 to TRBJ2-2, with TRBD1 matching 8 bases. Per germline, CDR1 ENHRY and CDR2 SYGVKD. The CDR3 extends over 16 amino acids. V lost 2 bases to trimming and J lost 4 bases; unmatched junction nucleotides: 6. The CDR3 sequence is CAISEPRGTGTGELFF. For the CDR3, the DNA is TGTGCCATCAGTGAGCCACGTGGGACAGGCACCGGGGAGCTGTTTTTT.

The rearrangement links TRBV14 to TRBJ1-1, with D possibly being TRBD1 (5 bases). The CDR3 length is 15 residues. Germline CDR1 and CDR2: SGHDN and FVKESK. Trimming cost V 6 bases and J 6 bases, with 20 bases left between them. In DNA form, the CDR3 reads TGTGCCAGCAGTCTACCCGGGACGGGAGGATCTGAAGCTTTCTTT. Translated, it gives CASSLPGTGGSEAFF.

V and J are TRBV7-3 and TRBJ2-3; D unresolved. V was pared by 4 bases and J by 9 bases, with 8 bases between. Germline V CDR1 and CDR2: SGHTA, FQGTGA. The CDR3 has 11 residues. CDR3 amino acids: CASSSEKTQYF. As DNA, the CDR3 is TGTGCCAGCAGCTCGGAGAAAACGCAGTATTTT. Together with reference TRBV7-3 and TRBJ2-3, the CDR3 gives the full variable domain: GAGVSQTPSNKVTEKGKYVELRCDPISGHTALYWYRQSLGQGPEFLIYFQGTGAADDSGLPNDRFFAVRPEGSVSTLKIQRTERGDSAVYLCASSSEKTQYFGPGTRLTVL.

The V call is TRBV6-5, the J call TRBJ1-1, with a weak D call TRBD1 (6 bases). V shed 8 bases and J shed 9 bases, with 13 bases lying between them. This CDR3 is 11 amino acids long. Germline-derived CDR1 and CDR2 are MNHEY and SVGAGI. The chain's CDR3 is CASGYRDKAFF. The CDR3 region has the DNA TGTGCCAGCGGATACAGGGATAAAGCTTTCTTT.

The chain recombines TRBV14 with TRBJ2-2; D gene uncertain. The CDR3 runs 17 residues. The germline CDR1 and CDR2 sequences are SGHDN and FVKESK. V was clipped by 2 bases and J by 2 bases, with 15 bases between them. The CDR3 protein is CASSQKSLGLNTGELFF. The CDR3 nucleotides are TGTGCCAGCAGCCAAAAGTCACTTGGCCTTAACACCGGGGAGCTGTTTTTT.

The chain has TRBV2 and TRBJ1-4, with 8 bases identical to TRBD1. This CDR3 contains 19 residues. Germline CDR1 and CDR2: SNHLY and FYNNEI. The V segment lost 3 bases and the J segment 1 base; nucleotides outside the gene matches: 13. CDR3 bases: TGTGCCAGCAGTGATACCCAGGGGGCGCTTATGGAAACTAATGAAAAACTGTTTTTT. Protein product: CASSDTQGALMETNEKLFF.

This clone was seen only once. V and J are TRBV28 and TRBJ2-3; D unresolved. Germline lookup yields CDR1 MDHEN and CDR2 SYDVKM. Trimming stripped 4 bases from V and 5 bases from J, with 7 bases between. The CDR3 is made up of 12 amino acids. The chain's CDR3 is CASSSEVDTQYF. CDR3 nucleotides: TGTGCCAGCAGTTCCGAGGTAGATACGCAGTATTTT. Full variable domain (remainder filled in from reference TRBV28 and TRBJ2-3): DVKVTQSSRYLVKRTGEKVFLECVQDMDHENMFWYRQDPGLGLRLIYFSYDVKMKEKGDIPEGYSVSREKKERFSLILESASTNQTSMYLCASSSEVDTQYFGPGTRLTVL.

CDR3: CAWSRSGSYEQYF. The CDR3 coding sequence is TGTGCCTGGAGTAGGTCAGGGTCCTACGAGCAGTACTTC. The rearrangement links TRBV30 to TRBJ2-7; weak D call: TRBD1 (5 bases). Trimming stripped 2 bases from V and 1 base from J, with 9 bases between. CDR3 size: 13 residues. The germline gives CDR1 GTSNPN, CDR2 SVGIG (reference sequence).

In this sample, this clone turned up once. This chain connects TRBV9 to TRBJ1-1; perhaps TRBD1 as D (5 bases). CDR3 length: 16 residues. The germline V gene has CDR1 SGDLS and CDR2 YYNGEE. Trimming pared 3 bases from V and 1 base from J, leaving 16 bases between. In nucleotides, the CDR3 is TGTGCCAGCAGCGCTGGGGGAGGGTACAAGAACACTGAAGCTTTCTTT. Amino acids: CASSAGGGYKNTEAFF.

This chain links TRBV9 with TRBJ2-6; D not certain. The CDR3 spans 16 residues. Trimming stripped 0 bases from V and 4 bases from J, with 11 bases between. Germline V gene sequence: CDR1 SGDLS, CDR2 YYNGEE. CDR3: CASSVVSLPGANVLTF. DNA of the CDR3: TGTGCCAGCAGCGTAGTAAGTCTCCCGGGGGCCAACGTCCTGACTTTC.

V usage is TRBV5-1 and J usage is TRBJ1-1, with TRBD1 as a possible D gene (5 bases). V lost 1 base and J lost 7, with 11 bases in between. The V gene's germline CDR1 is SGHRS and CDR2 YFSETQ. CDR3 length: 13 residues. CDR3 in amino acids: CASSLRGPGEAFF. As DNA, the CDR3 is TGCGCCAGCAGCTTGAGGGGTCCGGGTGAAGCTTTCTTT.

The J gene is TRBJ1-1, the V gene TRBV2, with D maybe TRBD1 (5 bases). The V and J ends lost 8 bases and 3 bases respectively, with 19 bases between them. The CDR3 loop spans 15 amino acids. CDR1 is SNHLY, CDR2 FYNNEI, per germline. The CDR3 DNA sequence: TGTGCCAGCCGACCTGACTACGTGGGGGACACTGAAGCTTTCTTT. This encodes CASRPDYVGDTEAFF.